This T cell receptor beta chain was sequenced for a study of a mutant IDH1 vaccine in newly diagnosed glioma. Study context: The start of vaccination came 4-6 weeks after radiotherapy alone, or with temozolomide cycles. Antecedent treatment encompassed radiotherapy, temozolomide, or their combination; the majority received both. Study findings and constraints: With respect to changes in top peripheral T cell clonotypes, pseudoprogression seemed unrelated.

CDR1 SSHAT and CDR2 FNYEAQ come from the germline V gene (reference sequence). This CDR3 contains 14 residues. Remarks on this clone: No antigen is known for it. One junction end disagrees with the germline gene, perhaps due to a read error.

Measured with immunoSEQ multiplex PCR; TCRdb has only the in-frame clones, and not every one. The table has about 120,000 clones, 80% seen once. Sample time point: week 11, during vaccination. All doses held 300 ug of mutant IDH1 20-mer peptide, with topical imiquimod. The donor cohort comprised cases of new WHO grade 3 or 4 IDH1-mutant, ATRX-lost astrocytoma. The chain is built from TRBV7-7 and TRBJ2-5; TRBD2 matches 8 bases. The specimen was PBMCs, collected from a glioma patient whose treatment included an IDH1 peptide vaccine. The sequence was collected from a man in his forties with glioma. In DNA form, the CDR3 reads TGTGCTAGCAGCTTAGTGTCTAGCGGGGAGACCCAGTACTTC. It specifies CASSLVSSGETQYF.